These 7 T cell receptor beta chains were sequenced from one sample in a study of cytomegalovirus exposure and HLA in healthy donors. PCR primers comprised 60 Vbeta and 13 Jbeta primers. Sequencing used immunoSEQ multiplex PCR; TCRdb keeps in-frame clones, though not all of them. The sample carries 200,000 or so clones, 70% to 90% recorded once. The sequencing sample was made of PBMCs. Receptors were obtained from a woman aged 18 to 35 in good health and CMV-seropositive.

Here the CDR3 DNA reads TGCGCCAGCAGCTTCGGCGGGGGGGCCTACAATGAGCAGTTCTTC. Amino acid sequence: CASSFGGGAYNEQFF. The chain recombines TRBV5-1 with TRBJ2-1; TRBD2 matches 9 bases. The CDR3 has 15 amino acids. The germline CDR1 and CDR2 sequences are SGHRS and YFSETQ. The V gene end was trimmed by 2 bases and the J gene end by 2 bases; junction bases not matched to a gene: 2.

The CDR3 nucleotides are TGTGCCACCAGCAGCAACAGGGGCTACGAGCAGTACTTC. This gives the protein CATSSNRGYEQYF. This chain joins TRBV15 and TRBJ2-7, with 7 bases lining up with TRBD1. Trimming removed 3 bases from V and 3 bases from J; junction bases left unmatched: 2. CDR3 size: 13 residues. Germline CDR1 and CDR2: LNHNV and YYDKDF (reference sequence).

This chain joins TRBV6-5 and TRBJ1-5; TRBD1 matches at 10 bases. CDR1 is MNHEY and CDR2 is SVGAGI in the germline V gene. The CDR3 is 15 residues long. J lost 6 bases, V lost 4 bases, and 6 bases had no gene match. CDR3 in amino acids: CASSSLTGGGQPQHF. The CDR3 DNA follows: TGTGCCAGCAGTTCGCTGACAGGGGGCGGTCAGCCCCAGCATTTT.

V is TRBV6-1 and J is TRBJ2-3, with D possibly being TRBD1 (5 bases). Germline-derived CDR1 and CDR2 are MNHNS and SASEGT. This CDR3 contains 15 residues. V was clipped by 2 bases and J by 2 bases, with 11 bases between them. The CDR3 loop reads CASSERGLYTDTQYF. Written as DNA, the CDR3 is TGTGCCAGCAGTGAAAGGGGTTTGTACACAGATACGCAGTATTTT.

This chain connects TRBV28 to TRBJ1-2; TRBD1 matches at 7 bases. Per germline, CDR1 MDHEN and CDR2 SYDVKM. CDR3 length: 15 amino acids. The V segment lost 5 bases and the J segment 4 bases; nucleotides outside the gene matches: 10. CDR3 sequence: CASSPPSGTAYGYTF. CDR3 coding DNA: TGTGCCAGCAGTCCCCCCTCCGGGACAGCCTATGGCTACACCTTC.

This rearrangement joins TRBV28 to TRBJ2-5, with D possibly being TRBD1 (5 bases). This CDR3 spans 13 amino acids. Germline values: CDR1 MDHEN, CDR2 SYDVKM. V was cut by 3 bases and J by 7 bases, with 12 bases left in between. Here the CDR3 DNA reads TGTGCCAGCAGTTTGACAGCGCCGGGGACCCAGTACTTC. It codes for CASSLTAPGTQYF.

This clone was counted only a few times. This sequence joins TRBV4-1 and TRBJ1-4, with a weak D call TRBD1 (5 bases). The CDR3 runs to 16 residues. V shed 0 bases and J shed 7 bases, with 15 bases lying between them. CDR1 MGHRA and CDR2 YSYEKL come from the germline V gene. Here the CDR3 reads CASSQDWARVSEKLFF. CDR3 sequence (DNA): TGCGCCAGCAGCCAAGATTGGGCCAGGGTCAGTGAAAAACTGTTTTTT.